The TCR beta chain described here comes from a study of blood T cell repertoires in COVID-19. Sequencing was performed with immunoSEQ multiplex PCR; in TCRdb, only in-frame clones are kept and a portion is missing. The sample lists 450,000 to 500,000 clones, approximately 83% seen once, with approximately 2.9% in the top ten. Losses at the gene ends were 5 bases for V and 2 bases for J; bases not matched to a gene: 4. CDR1 is MNHEY, CDR2 SVGAGI, per germline. CDR3 length: 14 residues. This clone showed up just once. Additional DNA sequences in this sample encode the identical CDR3. This sequence originates from a human donor in a cohort sampled during active COVID-19. Specimen: peripheral blood. The rearrangement links TRBV6-5 to TRBJ2-7; 9 nucleotides line up with TRBD1. This CDR3 is CASSLGQGAYEQYF. The CDR3 DNA sequence: TGTGCCAGCAGTCTGGGACAGGGCGCCTACGAGCAGTACTTC.